These 28 T cell receptor beta chains share one sample of origin, sequenced in a study of blood T cells in healthy people across ages. A second 7 to 11 cycle PCR used barcoded and J-beta primers. TCRdb reanalysed the 5' RACE reads using MiXCR and keeps one entry per CDR3 protein. The sample lists around 1.1 million distinct CDR3 sequences, 35% to 45% seen once, with under 15% in the top ten. The sequencing input was blood. The receptor set was obtained from a man between 18 and 29 years old in good health.

The chain has TRBV7-9 and TRBJ1-1; TRBD1 is a possible D gene (6 bases). Germline V gene sequence: CDR1 SEHNR, CDR2 FQNEAQ (reference sequence). The ends were cut back, 5 bases at V and 3 bases at J, with 19 bases in the middle. This CDR3 is built from 16 residues. The chain's CDR3 is CASSRGTGRSDTEAFF. The CDR3, as DNA: TGTGCCAGCAGCCGTGGAACAGGGAGAAGTGACACTGAAGCTTTCTTT.

The rearrangement uses TRBV12-3 or TRBV12-4 and TRBJ2-7; D ambiguous. The V end was cut by 1 base, the J end by 10 bases, with 14 bases between. The CDR3 totals 13 residues. The CDR3 DNA is TGTGCCAGCAGTTTAGGCAGACAAGAGTACCAGTACTTC. Translated: CASSLGRQEYQYF.

The chain has TRBV7-9 and TRBJ2-7; 9 bases fit TRBD1. The germline V gene has CDR1 SEHNR and CDR2 FQNEAQ (reference sequence). This CDR3 has 14 residues. Trimming at V came to 5 bases and at J to 5 bases, leaving 7 bases not matched to a gene. CDR3 DNA: TGTGCCAGCAGCCCGGGACAGGGATTAAACGAGCAGTACTTC. Its translation: CASSPGQGLNEQYF. Full variable domain (remainder filled in from reference TRBV7-9 and TRBJ2-7): DTGVSQNPRHKITKRGQNVTFRCDPISEHNRLYWYRQTLGQGPEFLTYFQNEAQLEKSRLLSDRFSAERPKGSFSTLEIQRTEQGDSAMYLCASSPGQGLNEQYFGPGTRLTVT.

The rearrangement links TRBV4-2 to TRBJ1-5; D is unclear. CDR3 size: 16 residues. CDR1 is LGHNA, CDR2 YNFKEQ, per germline. V was cut by 4 bases and J by 5 bases, with 18 bases left in between. The CDR3 DNA sequence: TGTGCCAGCAGCCCTCAACCTGGAGGATCTCATCAGCCCCAGCATTTT. It codes for CASSPQPGGSHQPQHF.

V is TRBV4-1 and J is TRBJ1-4, with 9 bases aligning to TRBD1. The CDR3 is 17 amino acids. In germline, CDR1 is MGHRA, CDR2 YSYEKL. After removal of 6 bases from V and 8 bases from J, the junction contained 16 bases not matched to a gene. CDR3 coding DNA: TGCGCCAGCAGAAACCCGGTGATGGGACAGGGAAGAGAAAAACTGTTTTTT. It translates to CASRNPVMGQGREKLFF.

The gene calls are TRBV10-3 and TRBJ2-5, with no clear D. The CDR3 has 14 amino acids. Trimming took 2 bases from V and 1 from J, leaving 8 bases between them. From germline, CDR1 is ENHRY and CDR2 SYGVKD. The CDR3 DNA sequence: TGTGCCATCAGTGAGGGGCACAGCCAAGAGACCCAGTACTTC. Translation: CAISEGHSQETQYF.

Notes on this clonotype: Compared with germline, one end of the junction differs, possibly owing to a read error. This chain links TRBV9 with TRBJ1-1; D might be TRBD1 (6 bases). From germline, CDR1 is SGDLS and CDR2 YYNGEE. The CDR3 totals 13 residues. CDR3 loop: CPSTKTGSTEAFF. Here the CDR3 DNA reads TGTCCCAGCACCAAAACAGGGAGCACTGAAGCTTTCTTT.

In the case of this clonotype: The junction departs from germline at one end; a sequencing error may be responsible. This chain joins TRBV12-3 or TRBV12-4 and TRBJ1-4, with no clear D. The CDR3 extends over 11 amino acids. DNA for the CDR3: TGTGTCAGCAGTTTTCGTGGGGAACTGTTTTTT. Its translation is CVSSFRGELFF.

V is TRBV4-3 and J is TRBJ2-3; 13 bases are a match to TRBD2. The CDR3 contains 16 residues. Per the germline V gene, CDR1 is LGHNA and CDR2 is YSLEER. V lost 1 base, J lost 10 bases, and 8 bases stayed unmatched. As DNA, the CDR3 is TGCGCCAGCAGCCAAGCGACTAGCGGGGGGCAAAATGCGCAGTATTTT. It is translated as CASSQATSGGQNAQYF.

The CDR3 protein is CASRAGDSYNEQFF. The CDR3 coding sequence is TGTGCCAGCAGGGCGGGGGACTCCTACAATGAGCAGTTCTTC. This sequence joins TRBV7-2 and TRBJ2-1; 7 bases match TRBD2. V shed 6 bases, J shed 0 bases, and the junction held 2 bases outside the gene matches. The CDR3 has 14 amino acids. The V gene's germline CDR1 is SGHTA and CDR2 FQGNSA.

This chain links TRBV12-3 or TRBV12-4 with TRBJ2-3, with 8 nucleotides matching TRBD2. This CDR3 contains 15 residues. Unmatched junction bases numbered 12, after V lost 8 bases and J lost 5 bases. In DNA, the CDR3 is TGTGCCAGCGAGACGGGGGGGTTAATGGGAGATACGCAGTATTTT. As protein: CASETGGLMGDTQYF.

This clonotype was detected a few times. The chain combines TRBV29-1 with TRBJ2-1; 11 bases match TRBD1. This CDR3 has 15 residues. J gave up 3 bases and V 7 bases, and 8 bases lay outside the gene matches. CDR1 and CDR2 from the germline V gene are SQVTM and ANQGSEA. The CDR3 loop reads CSAPRGTGGYNEQFF. As DNA, the CDR3 is TGCAGCGCCCCCCGGGGGACAGGGGGCTACAATGAGCAGTTCTTC.

This clonotype showed up just a few times. The J gene is TRBJ1-4, the V gene TRBV7-9; D remains unclear. V lost 1 base and J lost 7, with 7 bases in between. There are 13 residues in the CDR3. Germline CDR1 and CDR2: SEHNR and FQNEAQ (reference sequence). Here the CDR3 reads CASSLDTTEKLFF. Here the CDR3 DNA reads TGTGCCAGCAGCTTAGATACGACTGAAAAACTGTTTTTT.

This chain uses TRBV10-3 with TRBJ1-2, with TRBD1 identical over 9 bases. Germline CDR1 and CDR2: ENHRY and SYGVKD. The CDR3 runs 15 residues. V trimming: 0 bases; J trimming: 7 bases; junction bases outside the gene matches: 6. The CDR3 loop reads CAISESQGAIGGYTF. CDR3 in DNA: TGTGCCATCAGTGAGTCACAGGGGGCTATTGGTGGCTACACCTTC.

This clonotype was seen a handful of times. The V gene is TRBV4-1, the J gene TRBJ2-3, with a tentative D call TRBD2 (6 bases). The CDR3 has 17 amino acids. Trimming removed 3 bases at V and 1 base at J, with 17 bases between. Germline CDR1 is MGHRA and CDR2 is YSYEKL. For the CDR3, the DNA is TGCGCCAGCAGCCAGGACGGGGGACCGGGACGCACAGATACGCAGTATTTT. Its translation is CASSQDGGPGRTDTQYF.

Remarks on this clonotype: A much bigger clone sits one base away, suggesting this may be a read error. The V gene is TRBV6-1, the J gene TRBJ2-5; D may be TRBD1 (5 bases). Looked up from germline, CDR1 is MNHNS and CDR2 is SASEGT. Trimming pared 2 bases from V and 11 bases from J, leaving 15 bases between. This CDR3 contains 13 residues. The CDR3 DNA follows: TGTGCCAGCAGTGAACTCGGACACCGTGAGCAGTACTTC. It is translated as CASSELGHREQYF.

This clonotype was seen a few times. The chain employs TRBV12-3 or TRBV12-4 and TRBJ1-4; perhaps TRBD1 as D (5 bases). The length of the CDR3 is 18 residues. The V and J ends lost 5 bases and 3 bases respectively, with 22 bases between them. The CDR3, as DNA: TGTGCCAGCAGTCCTCAAACCTGGGACCTAGTTGCTAATGAAAAACTGTTTTTT. As protein: CASSPQTWDLVANEKLFF.

This clonotype was seen repeatedly, ten times or more. The rearrangement uses TRBV9 and TRBJ2-1; D is tentatively TRBD1 or TRBD2 (5 bases each). V lost 0 bases, J lost 8 bases, and 9 bases lay in between. CDR3 size: 13 residues. From germline, CDR1 is SGDLS and CDR2 YYNGEE. The CDR3 DNA sequence: TGTGCCAGCAGCGTAGTGGTGGGGGATGAGCAGTTCTTC. This sequence encodes CASSVVVGDEQFF. The variable domain in full, completed from reference TRBV9 and TRBJ2-1, reads DSGVTQTPKHLITATGQRVTLRCSPRSGDLSVYWYQQSLDQGLQFLIQYYNGEERAKGNILERFSAQQFPDLHSELNLSSLELGDSALYFCASSVVVGDEQFFGPGTRLTVL.

This clonotype was recorded at least ten times. This chain uses TRBV15 with TRBJ1-2; D may be TRBD1 (5 bases). The V end was cut by 0 bases, the J end by 5 bases, with 13 bases between. Germline CDR1 reads LNHNV; CDR2 reads YYDKDF (reference sequence). CDR3 length: 15 amino acids. The CDR3 DNA reads TGTGCCACCAGCAGAGAAGGGGACCGAATATATGGCTACACCTTC. It codes for CATSREGDRIYGYTF.

The V gene is TRBV11-3, the J gene TRBJ2-1; the D is unclear. This CDR3 comprises 14 residues. Germline values: CDR1 SGHNT, CDR2 YENEEA. Trimming removed 0 bases from V and 3 bases from J, with 6 bases in between. For the CDR3, the DNA is TGTGCCAGCAGCTTAGATGCGGTCTACAATGAGCAGTTCTTC. This gives the protein CASSLDAVYNEQFF.

The rearrangement joins TRBV3-1 to TRBJ2-1; the D gene is possibly TRBD2 (6 bases). The length of the CDR3 is 15 residues. V was clipped by 8 bases and J by 3 bases, with 17 bases between them. Germline CDR1 is LGHDT and CDR2 is YNNKEL (reference sequence). CDR3 in DNA: TGTGCCAGCGGCCCCAGGGACTCAAACTACAATGAGCAGTTCTTC. It encodes CASGPRDSNYNEQFF.

The gene calls are TRBV28 and TRBJ1-2; D not resolved. V lost 6 bases and J lost 6, with 20 bases in between. Germline V lookup: CDR1 MDHEN, CDR2 SYDVKM. This CDR3 is 15 amino acids long. The CDR3 DNA reads TGTGCCAGCAGACCCCTTGGGTTATCACTCAATGGCTACACCTTC. This gives the protein CASRPLGLSLNGYTF.

This clonotype was detected ten times or more. The chain is built from TRBV7-6 and TRBJ1-6; 8 bases are a match to TRBD1. This CDR3 comprises 16 residues. Germline trimming cut 1 base from V and 6 bases from J; bases unmatched to any gene: 5. CDR1 is SGHVS, CDR2 FNYEAQ, per germline. The CDR3 spells CASSLDQGATNSPLHF. As DNA, the CDR3 is TGTGCCAGCAGCTTAGATCAGGGGGCGACTAATTCACCCCTCCACTTT. Using reference TRBV7-6 and TRBJ1-6 for the parts outside the CDR3, the full variable domain is GAGVSQSPRYKVTKRGQDVALRCDPISGHVSLYWYRQALGQGPEFLTYFNYEAQQDKSGLPNDRFSAERPEGSISTLTIQRTEQRDSAMYRCASSLDQGATNSPLHFGNGTRLTVT.

The gene calls are TRBV20-1 and TRBJ1-2; TRBD1 matches 8 bases. Germline V CDR1 and CDR2: DFQATT, SNEGSKA (reference sequence). CDR3 length: 12 residues. The chain's CDR3 is CRTTGVGYGYTF. The CDR3 DNA is TGCAGGACGACAGGGGTGGGCTATGGCTACACCTTC.

The sample holds a few counts of this clonotype. This sequence joins TRBV18 and TRBJ1-2; D is uncertain. The length of the CDR3 is 15 residues. Germline V lookup: CDR1 KGHSH, CDR2 LQKENI. The V gene lost 2 bases and the J gene lost 7 bases, with 17 bases spanning the gap. For the CDR3, the DNA is TGTGCCAGCTCACCAGATGCCGGGGTCGGGTTTGGCTACACCTTC. Its protein product is CASSPDAGVGFGYTF. Together with reference TRBV18 and TRBJ1-2, the CDR3 gives the full variable domain: NAGVMQNPRHLVRRRGQEARLRCSPMKGHSHVYWYRQLPEEGLKFMVYLQKENIIDESGMPKERFSAEFPKEGPSILRIQQVVRGDSAAYFCASSPDAGVGFGYTFGSGTRLTVV.

The chain employs TRBV2 and TRBJ2-3; D not resolved. There are 14 residues in the CDR3. With 7 bases removed from V and 1 base from J, the gap between germline ends came to 12 bases. Germline V gene sequence: CDR1 SNHLY, CDR2 FYNNEI. The CDR3 DNA follows: TGTGCCAGCACTCAAGGGCAGGGCACAGATACGCAGTATTTT. Encoded protein: CASTQGQGTDTQYF. The variable domain in full, completed from reference TRBV2 and TRBJ2-3, reads EPEVTQTPSHQVTQMGQEVILRCVPISNHLYFYWYRQILGQKVEFLVSFYNNEISEKSEIFDDQFSVERPDGSNFTLKIRSTKLEDSAMYFCASTQGQGTDTQYFGPGTRLTVL.

The rearrangement links TRBV4-3 to TRBJ1-2, with 9 bases fitting TRBD1. V lost 1 base and J lost 4; bases outside the gene matches: 13. The CDR3 sequence is 18 residues long. Germline lookup yields CDR1 LGHNA and CDR2 YSLEER. The CDR3 region has the DNA TGCGCCAGCAGCCAAGGCTCTACCGACAGGGGGTTAGTCTATGGCTACACCTTC. Translation gives CASSQGSTDRGLVYGYTF.

The CDR3 bases are TGTGCCAGCAGCCATCTCCCATCCCAGGGGGTGGGCACTGAAGCTTTCTTT. Amino acids: CASSHLPSQGVGTEAFF. The V gene is TRBV4-2, the J gene TRBJ1-1, with 7 bases matching TRBD1. J lost 4 bases, V lost 3 bases, and 14 bases had no gene match. The CDR3 contains 17 residues. Germline CDR1 is LGHNA and CDR2 is YNFKEQ.